These T cell receptor beta chains were read from a single sample in a study of blood T cells in healthy people across ages. TCRdb used MiXCR to reprocess the 5' RACE reads, holding one entry per CDR3 protein. The data contain some 1,500,000 distinct CDR3 sequences, roughly 43% of them seen just once; the ten biggest clones take up more than 4%. The sequenced material came from blood. The receptors were gathered from a woman aged 18-30 years in good health. Both conserved end residues are part of each CDR3. A D gene is named only where the DNA matches it firmly.

D gene | J gene | V gene | CDR3 protein
TRBD1 | TRBJ1-2 | TRBV7-2 | CASSLGQGAVSYGYTF
NA | TRBJ2-3 | TRBV13 | CASTPRRASTDTQYF
NA | TRBJ2-5 | TRBV7-9 | CASSPGQKPQETQYF
TRBD2 | TRBJ2-7 | TRBV7-9 | CASRPSSGVSYNEQYF
TRBD1 | TRBJ2-1 | TRBV4-1 | CASSLKNPGGSYNEQFF
TRBD2 | TRBJ2-5 | TRBV7-2 | CASSFASGVKETQYF
TRBD2 | TRBJ2-1 | TRBV6-5 | CASSYPTSGRASYNEQFF
NA | TRBJ1-5 | TRBV7-8 | CASSPDRQDNQPQHF
NA | TRBJ1-6 | TRBV7-2 | CASSLDRRSPLHF
NA | NA | TRBV20-1 | CSASHIADSYNEQYF
TRBD2 | TRBJ2-3 | TRBV20-1 | CSASRGLAVVATQYF
NA | TRBJ2-7 | TRBV5-1 | CASSLARRDSYEQYF
NA | TRBJ2-7 | TRBV7-9 | CASSTPDGVSYEQYF
NA | TRBJ1-2 | TRBV7-9 | CASIPYGAAHGYTF
NA | TRBJ2-5 | TRBV11-1 | CASSVDSWGTQYF
TRBD2 | TRBJ2-3 | TRBV20-1 | CSARGGFSTDTHYF
NA | TRBJ1-1 | TRBV4-1 | CASSQDERLRNTEAFF
TRBD2 | TRBJ2-1 | TRBV11-2 | CASSQSTLLAGVYNEQFF
NA | TRBJ1-2 | TRBV4-3 | CASSPTRVGYGYTF
NA | TRBJ2-5 | TRBV12-5 | CASGFSGTQETQYF
NA | TRBJ2-4 | TRBV10-3 | CANGILAKNIQYF
NA | TRBJ2-5 | TRBV9 | CASSVNGAFPETQYF
TRBD2 | TRBJ2-3 | TRBV7-2 | CASRPGLASVIDTQYF
TRBD2 | TRBJ2-1 | TRBV7-9 | CASSVSGGASYNEQFF
TRBD1 | TRBJ1-5 | TRBV12-3/TRBV12-4 | CASSTGQGIGQPQHF
TRBD2 | TRBJ2-1 | TRBV20-1 | CSARMGSSGGNEQFF
TRBD1 | TRBJ1-5 | TRBV4-1 | CASADRAILSSNQPQHF
TRBD2 | TRBJ2-5 | TRBV12-3/TRBV12-4 | CASTPGLAETQYF
NA | NA | TRBV24-1 | CATSDGTYYEQYF
TRBD1 | TRBJ2-7 | TRBV2 | CATATGDSYEQYF
TRBD2 | TRBJ2-1 | TRBV29-1 | CSVEGLAGRDYNKQFF